The 5 T cell receptor beta chains below were found in one sample sequenced in a study of radiotherapy plus CTLA-4 blockade in lung cancer. The table came from immunoSEQ multiplex PCR; TCRdb's copy has only in-frame clones and leaves some out. The sample holds 65,000 to 70,000 clones; roughly 85% are singletons and the top ten take roughly 9.7%. Sequenced material: peripheral blood, taken from a patient treated with radiotherapy plus ipilimumab. These receptors were taken from a human donor with non-small cell lung cancer who had a complete response to radiotherapy plus ipilimumab.

The CDR3 bases are TGTGCCAGCTCACCACCCGGGGGGGACGGCTACACCTTC. Its translation: CASSPPGGDGYTF. This sequence joins TRBV18 and TRBJ1-2, with a tentative D call TRBD1 (5 bases). CDR3 length: 13 residues. Trimming removed 0 bases at V and 8 bases at J, with 10 bases between. The germline V gene has CDR1 KGHSH and CDR2 LQKENI. Looking up the rest from reference TRBV18 and TRBJ1-2 gives the full variable domain: NAGVMQNPRHLVRRRGQEARLRCSPMKGHSHVYWYRQLPEEGLKFMVYLQKENIIDESGMPKERFSAEFPKEGPSILRIQQVVRGDSAAYFCASSPPGGDGYTFGSGTRLTVV.

The chain recombines TRBV30 with TRBJ2-1, with 10 bases that match TRBD1. There are 17 residues in the CDR3. Germline CDR1 reads GTSNPN; CDR2 reads SVGIG (reference sequence). The V segment lost 0 bases and the J segment 7 bases; nucleotides outside the gene matches: 12. This chain's CDR3 is CAWSVRAKGQGRNEQFF. The DNA of the CDR3 is TGTGCCTGGAGTGTTAGGGCTAAGGGACAGGGGCGGAATGAGCAGTTCTTC.

This chain joins TRBV11-3 and TRBJ2-2; D possibly corresponds to TRBD2 (6 bases). The germline V and J ends were trimmed by 3 bases and 1 base, with 9 bases remaining between them. CDR1 is SGHNT and CDR2 is YENEEA in the germline V gene. The CDR3 runs to 15 residues. The CDR3 reads CASSLRRGNTGELFF. CDR3 coding DNA: TGTGCCAGCAGCTTGAGGAGGGGGAACACCGGGGAGCTGTTTTTT.

The table lists this clone with a few counts. The V call is TRBV4-3, the J call TRBJ1-2; D is unresolved. This CDR3 has 15 amino acids. V gave up 1 base and J gave up 6 bases, with 15 bases separating them. Germline loops: CDR1 LGHNA, CDR2 YSLEER. DNA of the CDR3: TGCGCCAGCAGCCAAGGGCGGGATAGGTATCATGGCTACACCTTC. This codes for CASSQGRDRYHGYTF.

The chain employs TRBV7-9 and TRBJ2-7; TRBD1 or TRBD2 may be the D gene (5 bases each). Germline CDR1 is SEHNR and CDR2 is FQNEAQ (reference sequence). This CDR3 region has 14 residues. Trimming left V 3 bases short and J 2 bases short, with 11 bases between. The CDR3 loop reads CASSFRGTTYEQYF. DNA of the CDR3: TGTGCCAGCAGCTTCCGGGGCACAACCTACGAGCAGTACTTC.